This TCR beta chain came from a study of T cell changes during pregnancy in multiple sclerosis. Data came from immunoSEQ multiplex PCR; TCRdb stores just in-frame clones and leaves some out. The repertoire has fewer than 25,000 clones, around 89% of them found once; the top ten carry about 7%. V gave up 0 bases and J gave up 2 bases; unmatched junction bases: 5. Looked up from germline, CDR1 is SGHDT and CDR2 is YYEEEE. The CDR3 length is 16 residues. The sequence was obtained from a female donor with multiple sclerosis, enrolled in a pregnancy study. Sequenced here: CD8+ T cells from peripheral blood mononuclear cells, sampled in the first trimester of pregnancy. The chain has TRBV5-6 and TRBJ2-5; 9 nucleotides align to TRBD2. CDR3 loop: CASSLAAAGGQETQYF. In DNA form, the CDR3 reads TGTGCCAGCAGCTTGGCCGCCGCGGGAGGGCAAGAGACCCAGTACTTC.